This TCR beta chain was sequenced during a study of T cell repertoires in cytomegalovirus infection. The wider study: Based on public TCR beta signatures, there were indications of CMV infection and of a matching HLA type.

The CDR3 covers 14 residues. Looked up from germline, CDR1 is LNHDA and CDR2 is SQIVND (reference sequence). Deletions cut 4 bases from V and 2 bases from J, with 12 bases between. This clonotype occurred a few times. MiXCR, run by TCRdb on the reads, gives a single entry per CDR3 protein. The sample lists around 440,000 distinct CDR3 sequences; approximately 10% were seen once. The rearrangement joins TRBV19 to TRBJ2-7, with D maybe TRBD2 (6 bases). This sequence originates from a human donor in good health (CMV status not recorded). Some clones in this sample may be carry-over from other donors' samples. Sequencing used PBMCs. The CDR3 DNA reads as TGTGCCAGTAGTAGGGCGGGAATTACCTACGAGCAGTACTTC. As protein: CASSRAGITYEQYF.